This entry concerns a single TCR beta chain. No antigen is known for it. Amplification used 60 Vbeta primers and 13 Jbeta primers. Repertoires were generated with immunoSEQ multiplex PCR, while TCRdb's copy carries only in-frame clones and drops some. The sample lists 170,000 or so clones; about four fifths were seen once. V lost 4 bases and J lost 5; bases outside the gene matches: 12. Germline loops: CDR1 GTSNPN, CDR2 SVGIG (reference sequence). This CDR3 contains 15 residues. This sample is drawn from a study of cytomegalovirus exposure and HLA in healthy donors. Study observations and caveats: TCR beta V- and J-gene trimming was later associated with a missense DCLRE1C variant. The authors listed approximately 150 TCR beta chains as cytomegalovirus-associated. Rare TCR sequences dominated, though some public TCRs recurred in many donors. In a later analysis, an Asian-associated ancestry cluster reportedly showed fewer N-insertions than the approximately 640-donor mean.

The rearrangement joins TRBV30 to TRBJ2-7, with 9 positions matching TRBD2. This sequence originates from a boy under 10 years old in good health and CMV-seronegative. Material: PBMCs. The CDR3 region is CAWKQEGLAGHEQYF. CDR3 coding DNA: TGTGCCTGGAAGCAGGAGGGCCTAGCGGGACACGAGCAGTACTTC.